The next 4 T cell receptor beta chains were all read from a single sample in a study of blood T cells in healthy people across ages. Alongside a J-beta primer mix, a sample-barcoded 5' primer served in a second PCR lasting about 7 to 11 cycles. TCRdb independently ran MiXCR on the 5' RACE reads; one entry per CDR3 protein. The sample includes 1.5 million to 2 million distinct CDR3 sequences, just under 50% of them seen just once. Sequencing was done on a sample of blood. The receptors were gathered from a woman between 40 and 55 years old in good health.

The chain has TRBV5-1 and TRBJ2-7, with D perhaps TRBD2 (6 bases). The V gene lost 4 bases and the J gene lost 7 bases, with 18 bases spanning the gap. This CDR3 comprises 14 residues. Germline assignment: CDR1 SGHRS and CDR2 YFSETQ. CDR3: CASSPGTDYNEQYF. As DNA, the CDR3 is TGCGCCAGCAGCCCCGGGACGGACTACAATGAGCAGTACTTC. Full variable domain (remainder filled in from reference TRBV5-1 and TRBJ2-7): KAGVTQTPRYLIKTRGQQVTLSCSPISGHRSVSWYQQTPGQGLQFLFEYFSETQRNKGNFPGRFSGRQFSNSRSEMNVSTLELGDSALYLCASSPGTDYNEQYFGPGTRLTVT.

The chain joins TRBV24-1 to TRBJ2-1, with D perhaps given as TRBD1 or TRBD2 (5 bases each). The CDR3 length is 14 residues. Germline V CDR1 and CDR2: KGHDR, SFDVKD. V dropped 4 bases and J dropped 10 bases, with 16 bases sitting between them. This CDR3 reads CATSDTREGWEQFF. CDR3 DNA sequence: TGTGCCACCAGTGACACCCGTGAGGGGTGGGAGCAGTTCTTC.

The gene calls are TRBV6-2 or TRBV6-3 and TRBJ2-3, with TRBD1 identical over 8 bases. Losses at the gene ends were 6 bases for V and 3 bases for J; bases not matched to a gene: 8. Germline CDR1 MNHEY, CDR2 SVGEGT. CDR3 length equals 15 residues. Here the CDR3 DNA reads TGTGCCAGCAGATTAGGACAGGGAGAGACAGATACGCAGTATTTT. It translates to CASRLGQGETDTQYF.

The V call is TRBV15, the J call TRBJ2-5, with D possibly TRBD1 on 6 matching bases. This CDR3 has 15 residues. Trimming removed 0 bases from V and 1 base from J, with 9 bases in between. Germline lookup yields CDR1 LNHNV and CDR2 YYDKDF (reference sequence). This chain's CDR3 is CATSRDRGPQETQYF. As DNA, the CDR3 is TGTGCCACCAGCAGAGACAGGGGTCCCCAAGAGACCCAGTACTTC.